This T cell receptor beta chain originates from a study of regulatory T cells in long-lasting Graves disease (dated by TCRdb to the early 2020s). For context, the study as a whole: Patients with newly diagnosed Graves' disease had been on antithyroid drugs for under 3 months. Persistent Graves' disease patients were compared with newly diagnosed Graves' disease patients by peripheral blood TCR sequencing and RNA sequencing. TCR sequencing covered about 13 persistent and around 20 newly diagnosed Graves' disease patients, some 33 samples in total. The study took place in China and was registered as a clinical trial. The full study reports these points: Sequencing and analysis were restricted to the TCR beta chain. Persistent Graves' disease patients showed lower TCR Shannon entropy and fewer highly expanded clones than newly diagnosed patients, suggesting clonal expansion. Peripheral blood alone was examined, since thyroid tissue, which constituted the primary lesion, could not be accessed. The authors noted that the small sample size was a limitation that may lower accuracy. Patients with persistent disease shared more public clonotypes (about 3,000) than newly diagnosed patients did (around 1,000). Preferential use of TRBV28, TRBJ1-2 and TRBJ2-5 was observed in persistent disease, whereas TRBV20-1 and TRBJ2-1 were favored in newly diagnosed disease.

V lost 3 bases and J lost 3 bases, and the count of bases not matched to a germline gene is 7. The CDR3 spans 16 residues, from the cysteine through the phenylalanine. Only the CDR3 part of the read is kept: 48 bases, read in frame from the first base. The CDR1 and CDR2 encoded by the germline V gene are SGHDT and YYEEEE. In this sample, this clonotype turned up many times. Its antigen target is currently unknown. The record has no base qualities; no much larger clone is one base away. Receptor libraries were prepared by multiplex PCR. The sequencing machine was an Illumina HiSeq 4000. TCR beta libraries were built with iRepertoire HTBI primers and Arm-PCR amplification of CDR3 regions. Gel purification was performed on PCR products prior to sequencing. As for the authors' bioinformatics: Gene usage analysis of CDR3 amino acid clonotypes used the 62 TRBV and about 14 TRBJ segments found across samples. COPE and FqMerger were used to merge filtered high-quality paired reads into contigs. Contigs were aligned with BLAST to IMGT TRBV, TRBD and TRBJ reference genes, and CDR3 was defined per IMGT. Highly expanded clones were defined as clonotypes with a frequency above 0.1%. Repertoire diversity was measured by Shannon entropy, and V-J evenness by the Gini coefficient. A clonotype found in more than one individual was treated as public. TCRdb reworked the public reads: Q25 trimming with fastp, MiXCR clone assembly, productive beta chains retained. Every CDR3 protein is listed once, alongside the most common genes and DNA of its rows. The V and J calls reflect TCRdb's pipeline rather than the authors' work. The table for this sample lists hundreds of thousands of distinct CDR3 sequences; over 15% of them were counted only once. Together, the top ten hold about 32% of the sample.

The time point label for this specimen denotes: newly diagnosed GD, antithyroid drugs for less than 3 months. RNA was extracted from PBMCs in TRIzol for both TCR sequencing and RNA sequencing. The diagnosis of Graves' disease was made according to American Thyroid Association guidelines. Recruitment of patients was carried out at an endocrinology department in Xi'an, China. From each patient, around 9.3 milliliters of peripheral blood was collected into an EDTA anticoagulant tube. Ficoll Paque Plus density gradient separation was used to isolate PBMCs, and no further T cell sorting was performed. An Agilent 2100 Bioanalyzer and agarose gel were used to check RNA quality, while a NanoDrop 2000 measured RNA concentration. Another study also made use of these data, one on T cells in Graves' hyperthyroidism and ophthalmopathy. Reported in the second study: Graves' hyperthyroidism was defined as stable when no progression to ophthalmopathy occurred over 18 months of follow-up. The hyperthyroidism patients were between 18 and 65 years old and newly diagnosed, with a disease duration of less than 2 months. The study excluded patients with uncontrolled infections, other autoimmune diseases, pregnancy or lactation. Diagnoses were established on the basis of clinical symptoms, serum thyroxine and TRAb, thyroid ultrasound, and orbital computed tomography. The TCR CDR3 was subjected to a first round of RT-PCR using the HTBI primer set and the Qiagen OneStep RT-PCR kit. Most expanded thyroid clonotypes (frequency above 0.001) were also detected in blood, a finding suggesting that blood repertoires may reflect thyroid immune responses. A 13 V-J signature model separated ophthalmopathy from stable hyperthyroidism, with roughly 88% sensitivity and 81% to 82% specificity in cross-validation and 80%/75% in testing. During validation, the model predicted progression to ophthalmopathy a median of approximately six months ahead of onset, with roughly 65% sensitivity and more than 72% specificity. To identify TCR V-J signatures that set the groups apart, the researchers used a discovery cohort of more than 95 patients, made up of about 44 with Graves' ophthalmopathy and some 58 with stable Graves' hyperthyroidism. Prospective prediction of ophthalmopathy was tested in an independent validation cohort consisting of some 19 hyperthyroidism patients and more than 15 patients who later progressed to ophthalmopathy. The approximately 95 discovery patients were divided at random into training and test sets in a 7:3 ratio. In more than 5 Graves' hyperthyroidism patients, the study also compared T-cell repertoires from thyroid tissue with T-cell repertoires from blood. After sampling, hyperthyroidism patients received methimazole starting at 30 mg daily, and ophthalmopathy patients received high-dose intravenous methylprednisolone. Libraries were constructed in a second round of multiplex PCR, after which size selection and purification were carried out. The libraries were sequenced on an Illumina HiSeq2000 using paired-end 100 bp reads. SOAPnuke was used to process the raw data, with reads discarded if the reads contained adapters or uncalled bases, had a mean Phred below 15, or lacked an exact constant-primer or identifier match. COPE v1.2.5 was used to merge the high-quality paired reads, and each unique nucleotide sequence was defined as a clonotype. MiTCR v1.1 was used to align the clonotypes against IMGT TRBV, TRBD and TRBJ reference segments. The analysis included only V-J combinations with a frequency above 0.0001, which together covered around 99% of the repertoires. The TCS score was defined as F50 (clonal expansion) divided by E x V (chaos), with BLOSUM62-based TCRdist calculated between CDR3 peptides within each V-J. Welch's t-statistics and random forest reduced roughly 530 V-J features to 13, which were used in a naive Bayes classifier (R e1071). Sample size was not statistically predetermined, and investigators were not blinded to group allocation. According to the paper, TCR Vbeta CDR3 sequencing was carried out on over 130 peripheral blood samples, which came from fewer than 50 ophthalmopathy, fewer than 80 hyperthyroidism and some 17 progressor patients.

The receptor's source is a man aged 40-55 years with Graves disease. Donor details come from another sample of the same person, matched by shared clones. The source material was peripheral blood mononuclear cells (PBMCs), sampled at new diagnosis, from a patient treated with antithyroid drugs. The sequence is built from TRBV5-6 and TRBJ1-5; a stretch of 9 junction bases matches TRBD1. The CDR3 region reads CASSSLGQGFNQPQHF. The nucleotide sequence is TGTGCCAGCAGCTCGTTGGGACAGGGATTCAATCAGCCCCAGCATTTT.